This passage covers 25 T cell receptor beta chains from one sample sequenced in a study of beta chain features in type 1 diabetes. The study's findings and limits: TCRB CDR3s from Type 1 diabetes patients were moderately but significantly shorter in all four CD4+ subsets.

cDNA synthesis used the whole RNA isolate, giving expressed TCRB sequences. Assay: immunoSEQ multiplex PCR; the TCRdb copy retains only in-frame clones and omits some. The table shows 240,000 or so clones, with around 21% occurring only once. The antigens these receptors bind are not known. Sequenced sample: naive CD4+ T cells from blood. The source of these receptors is a woman between 40 and 50 years old with type 1 diabetes.

The gene calls are TRBV20-1 and TRBJ1-5; the D is unclear. V was clipped by 3 bases and J by 5 bases, with 5 bases between them. The CDR3 runs to 11 residues. CDR1 DFQATT and CDR2 SNEGSKA come from the germline V gene (reference sequence). CDR3 loop: CSASLDQPQHF. CDR3 coding DNA: TGCAGTGCTAGCCTCGATCAGCCCCAGCATTTT.

This clone was counted many times. This chain joins TRBV7-9 and TRBJ2-4; tentatively, D is TRBD2 (5 bases). This CDR3 is built from 12 residues. Between the trimmed V and J ends, which lost 3 bases and 13 bases, there was a span of 13 bases. The V gene's germline CDR1 is SEHNR and CDR2 FQNEAQ (reference sequence). CDR3 bases: TGTGCCAGCAGCTTCCCCGCAGGAGGACAGTACTTC. Translated, it gives CASSFPAGGQYF.

V and J are TRBV30 and TRBJ2-2; 8 bases are shared with TRBD2. In germline, CDR1 is GTSNPN, CDR2 SVGIG (reference sequence). The length of the CDR3 is 14 residues. Trimming at V came to 1 base and at J to 4 bases, leaving 2 bases not matched to a gene. DNA of the CDR3: TGTGCCTGGAGTGGACTAGCGCGCACCGGGGAGCTGTTTTTT. As protein: CAWSGLARTGELFF. The variable domain in full, completed from reference TRBV30 and TRBJ2-2, reads SQTIHQWPATLVQPVGSPLSLECTVEGTSNPNLYWYRQAAGRGLQLLFYSVGIGQISSEVPQNLSASRPQDRQFILSSKKLLLSDSGFYLCAWSGLARTGELFFGEGSRLTVL.

The chain couples TRBV9 to TRBJ1-4; no clear D gene. Trimming stripped 3 bases from V and 0 bases from J, with 12 bases between. Per the germline V gene, CDR1 is SGDLS and CDR2 is YYNGEE. The CDR3 sequence is 16 residues long. The CDR3 protein is CASSAGHAATNEKLFF. For the CDR3, the DNA is TGTGCCAGCAGCGCAGGTCATGCTGCAACTAATGAAAAACTGTTTTTT.

The rearrangement uses TRBV5-1 and TRBJ2-1; 10 nucleotides match TRBD2. J gave up 6 bases and V 2 bases, and 5 bases lay outside the gene matches. The CDR3 spans 15 residues. CDR1 SGHRS and CDR2 YFSETQ come from the germline V gene. The CDR3 DNA sequence: TGCGCCAGCAGCTTTCTAGCGGGAGTCGCCAATGAGCAGTTCTTC. Translated, it gives CASSFLAGVANEQFF.

The V and J genes are TRBV5-6 and TRBJ2-6; unclear D gene. Germline lookup yields CDR1 SGHDT and CDR2 YYEEEE. V lost 0 bases to trimming and J lost 0 bases, with 4 bases between them. This CDR3 region has 15 residues. For the CDR3, the DNA is TGTGCCAGCAGCTTGGCTCCCTCTGGGGCCAACGTCCTGACTTTC. Amino acids: CASSLAPSGANVLTF.

The sample holds a few counts of this clone. The CDR3 protein is CASSLAGGVHGANVLTF. The CDR3 DNA is TGTGCCAGCAGCTTAGCGGGCGGGGTTCATGGGGCCAACGTCCTGACTTTC. This chain links TRBV7-2 with TRBJ2-6, with D perhaps matching TRBD2 (6 bases). Germline loops: CDR1 SGHTA, CDR2 FQGNSA. This CDR3 has 17 amino acids. V gave up 0 bases and J gave up 3 bases, with 12 bases separating them.

The chain is built from TRBV30 and TRBJ1-4; D may be TRBD1 (6 bases). Between the trimmed V and J ends, which lost 2 bases and 7 bases, there was a span of 14 bases. Germline CDR1 is GTSNPN and CDR2 is SVGIG (reference sequence). The CDR3 is made up of 14 amino acids. CDR3 in amino acids: CAWSRDTGSEKLFF. DNA of the CDR3: TGTGCCTGGAGTCGGGACACTGGATCTGAAAAACTGTTTTTT. Drawing the rest from reference TRBV30 and TRBJ1-4, the complete variable domain is SQTIHQWPATLVQPVGSPLSLECTVEGTSNPNLYWYRQAAGRGLQLLFYSVGIGQISSEVPQNLSASRPQDRQFILSSKKLLLSDSGFYLCAWSRDTGSEKLFFGSGTQLSVL.

In its sample, this clone was seen a few times. CDR3 sequence: CASQEVDYGYTF. The CDR3 DNA follows: TGTGCCAGCCAGGAGGTGGACTATGGCTACACCTTC. This chain uses TRBV18 with TRBJ1-2; unclear D gene. The CDR3 runs 12 residues. V was clipped by 8 bases and J by 3 bases, with 10 bases between them. CDR1 and CDR2 from the germline V gene are KGHSH and LQKENI. The variable domain in full, with the rest retrieved from reference TRBV18 and TRBJ1-2, is NAGVMQNPRHLVRRRGQEARLRCSPMKGHSHVYWYRQLPEEGLKFMVYLQKENIIDESGMPKERFSAEFPKEGPSILRIQQVVRGDSAAYFCASQEVDYGYTFGSGTRLTVV.

This clone was found a few times. The gene calls are TRBV29-1 and TRBJ1-2; 10 bases fit TRBD1. CDR1 and CDR2 (germline): SQVTM, ANQGSEA. This CDR3 contains 13 residues. Unmatched junction bases numbered 2, after V lost 0 bases and J lost 7 bases. CDR3 nucleotide sequence: TGCAGCGTTGAAGATCGGACAGGGGGTGGCTACACCTTC. Residues: CSVEDRTGGGYTF.

V and J are TRBV7-2 and TRBJ2-5, with 8 bases that match TRBD2. After removal of 3 bases from V and 0 bases from J, the junction contained 9 bases not matched to a gene. The V gene's germline CDR1 is SGHTA and CDR2 FQGNSA. The CDR3 runs 17 residues. The CDR3: CASSFGRAGGYQETQYF. The CDR3 region has the DNA TGTGCCAGCAGCTTCGGTAGGGCGGGAGGTTACCAAGAGACCCAGTACTTC. Variable domain in full (rest from reference TRBV7-2 and TRBJ2-5): GAGVSQSPSNKVTEKGKDVELRCDPISGHTALYWYRQSLGQGLEFLIYFQGNSAPDKSGLPSDRFSAERTGGSVSTLTIQRTQQEDSAVYLCASSFGRAGGYQETQYFGPGTRLLVL.

This clone was found a few times. The genes are TRBV7-8 and TRBJ1-1; D unclear. V was trimmed by 1 base and J by 1 base, leaving 7 bases between them. CDR3 size: 14 residues. Germline CDR1 and CDR2: SGHVS and FQNEAQ. CDR3 amino acids: CASSLERSNTEAFF. DNA for the CDR3: TGTGCCAGCAGCTTAGAGCGGTCGAACACTGAAGCTTTCTTT.

J is TRBJ2-1 and V is TRBV30; the match to TRBD2 covers 11 bases. The CDR3 consists of 14 residues. Germline V gene data show CDR1 as GTSNPN and CDR2 as SVGIG (reference sequence). With V trimmed by 1 base and J by 6 bases, 2 bases remained unmatched. The CDR3 reads CAWSGLAGLNEQFF. CDR3 coding DNA: TGTGCCTGGAGTGGACTAGCGGGACTCAATGAGCAGTTCTTC.

The J gene is TRBJ1-1, the V gene TRBV27; a possible D gene is TRBD1 (6 bases). The CDR3 runs 15 residues. The V and J ends lost 5 bases and 4 bases respectively, with 17 bases between them. Germline V gives CDR1 MNHEY, CDR2 SMNVEV (reference sequence). CDR3 sequence reads: CASSPHTGKGTEAFF. DNA for the CDR3: TGTGCCAGCAGTCCGCATACAGGGAAGGGCACTGAAGCTTTCTTT.

J is TRBJ1-1 and V is TRBV29-1; 8 bases fit TRBD1. Germline V gives CDR1 SQVTM, CDR2 ANQGSEA. CDR3 length: 12 amino acids. CDR3 coding DNA: TGCACTTACAGGGGGGGGGACACTGAAGCTTTCTTT. The encoded protein is CTYRGGDTEAFF. The whole variable domain, remainder taken from reference TRBV29-1 and TRBJ1-1, is SAVISQKPSRDICQRGTSLTIQCQVDSQVTMMFWYRQQPGQSLTLIATANQGSEATYESGFVIDKFPISRPNLTFSTLTVSNMSPEDSSIYLCTYRGGDTEAFFGQGTRLTVV.

The CDR3 DNA sequence: TGCGCCAGCAGCCAAGTTTGGGGAGCCGGGACAGGTTCCTACGAGCAGTACTTC. This sequence encodes CASSQVWGAGTGSYEQYF. V gene TRBV4-1 combines with J gene TRBJ2-7, with TRBD1 matching over 8 bases. V was pared by 1 base and J by 1 base, with 12 bases of the junction left unmatched. The CDR3 is 18 amino acids. The germline gives CDR1 MGHRA, CDR2 YSYEKL.

V gene TRBV28 combines with J gene TRBJ2-7, with D unresolved. CDR3 size: 13 residues. Germline V CDR1 and CDR2: MDHEN, SYDVKM. V was cut by 6 bases and J by 2 bases, with 11 bases left in between. The CDR3 is CASRRSETYEQYF. Here the CDR3 DNA reads TGTGCCAGCAGGCGGTCGGAAACCTACGAGCAGTACTTC.

The chain employs TRBV30 and TRBJ1-2, with D tentatively TRBD1 (6 bases). Germline values: CDR1 GTSNPN, CDR2 SVGIG (reference sequence). This CDR3 region has 12 residues. V lost 5 bases, J lost 8 bases, and 15 bases lay in between. Here the CDR3 reads CAWATGRGGYTF. The CDR3 DNA is TGTGCCTGGGCTACAGGGAGGGGAGGCTACACCTTC.

The CDR3 is CASSPGQVNTEAFF. The CDR3 DNA is TGTGCCAGCAGCCCCGGACAGGTGAACACTGAAGCTTTCTTT. The V gene is TRBV7-2, the J gene TRBJ1-1; 7 nucleotides agree with TRBD1. The junction had 3 bases not matched to a gene; V was cut back by 5 bases and J by 0 bases. CDR1 and CDR2 from the germline V gene are SGHTA and FQGNSA. This CDR3 is 14 amino acids long.

This sequence joins TRBV11-1 and TRBJ2-2, with 7 bases that match TRBD1. J lost 2 bases, V lost 5 bases, and 5 bases had no gene match. CDR1 is SGHAT and CDR2 is FQDESV in the germline V gene (reference sequence). The CDR3 contains 15 residues. The CDR3 reads CASSPGTVNTGELFF. CDR3 in DNA: TGTGCCAGCAGCCCCGGGACAGTAAACACCGGGGAGCTGTTTTTT.

This chain connects TRBV7-2 to TRBJ2-1, with 11 bases identical to TRBD2. This CDR3 contains 15 residues. V dropped 6 bases and J dropped 4; count of bases not matched to a gene: 5. CDR1 SGHTA and CDR2 FQGNSA come from the germline V gene. The CDR3 loop is CASRPGLAAYNEQFF. DNA of the CDR3: TGTGCCAGCAGACCGGGACTAGCGGCTTACAATGAGCAGTTCTTC.

The genes are TRBV19 and TRBJ2-7, with TRBD1 identical over 7 bases. Germline lookup yields CDR1 LNHDA and CDR2 SQIVND (reference sequence). The length of the CDR3 is 17 residues. Germline trimming cut 5 bases from V and 2 bases from J; bases unmatched to any gene: 15. The CDR3 DNA is TGTGCCAGTAGTTTTCCTCCTGGACAGGTTTCTGCCTACGAGCAGTACTTC. Translating gives CASSFPPGQVSAYEQYF.

The chain employs TRBV7-9 and TRBJ2-7, with D perhaps matching TRBD2 (5 bases). CDR3 size: 15 residues. Germline assignment: CDR1 SEHNR and CDR2 FQNEAQ (reference sequence). Deletions cut 4 bases from V and 5 bases from J, with 18 bases between. CDR3 loop: CASSYAGRRADEQYF. For the CDR3, the DNA is TGTGCCAGCAGCTATGCGGGCAGGCGGGCTGACGAGCAGTACTTC.

This clone appeared a few times. The rearrangement uses TRBV5-4 and TRBJ2-3; 10 positions match TRBD2. Germline CDR1 and CDR2: SGHNT and YYREEE (reference sequence). The CDR3 extends over 15 amino acids. V was clipped by 2 bases and J by 3 bases; unmatched bases: 3. CDR3 loop: CASSLPGLATDTQYF. CDR3 DNA sequence: TGTGCCAGCAGCTTACCGGGACTAGCGACAGATACGCAGTATTTT.

This chain links TRBV5-4 with TRBJ2-1, with 7 bases aligning to TRBD2. CDR3 length: 16 amino acids. Germline V gene data show CDR1 as SGHNT and CDR2 as YYREEE (reference sequence). The V and J ends lost 4 bases and 3 bases, in that order; junction bases with no gene match: 10. The CDR3 region has the DNA TGTGCCAGCAGCCCGGGAGGTTTAGCGGGCTACAATGAGCAGTTCTTC. Protein product: CASSPGGLAGYNEQFF.